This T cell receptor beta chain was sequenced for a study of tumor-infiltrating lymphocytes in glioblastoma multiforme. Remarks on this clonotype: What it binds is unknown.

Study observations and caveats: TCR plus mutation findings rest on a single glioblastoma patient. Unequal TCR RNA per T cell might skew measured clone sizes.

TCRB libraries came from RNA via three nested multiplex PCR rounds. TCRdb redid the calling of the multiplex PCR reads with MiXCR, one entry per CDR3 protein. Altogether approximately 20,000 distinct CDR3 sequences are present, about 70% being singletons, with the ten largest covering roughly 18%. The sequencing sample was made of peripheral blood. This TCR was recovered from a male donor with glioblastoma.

This CDR3 is CASRPAGHAGAHTRAFF. The CDR3 DNA follows: TGTGCCAGCAGACCAGCGGGGCATGCAGGGGCGCATACTAGAGCTTTCTTT. The chain is built from TRBV11-3 and TRBJ1-1; possibly TRBD1 for D (6 bases). V was clipped by 6 bases and J by 10 bases, with 30 bases between them. This CDR3 is 17 amino acids long. The germline gives CDR1 SGHNT, CDR2 YENEEA. The whole variable domain, remainder taken from reference TRBV11-3 and TRBJ1-1, is EAGVVQSPRYKIIEKKQPVAFWCNPISGHNTLYWYLQNLGQGPELLIRYENEEAVDDSQLPKDRFSAERLKGVDSTLKIQPAELGDSAVYLCASRPAGHAGAHTRAFFGQGTRLTVV.